This TCR beta chain was obtained from a study of vaccination and CD4 T cells after COVID-19. Note on this clonotype: As yet, its antigen is unknown.

Findings of the study overall: Data came from relatively few convalescent patients and lacked early post-infection timepoints. The median proportion of reactive clones detected only post-vaccination in convalescent patients was 75% to 90%.

Treatment specified: roughly ten-day PBMC culture with coronavirus spike peptide pools or control peptides (ViraFEST assay). The unexposed donor gave CD4+ T cells before the COVID-19 pandemic (2011-2018). After being plated at two million per well, PBMCs were cultured with about 10 IU/ml IL-2 and approximately 9.2 ug/ml peptide pools. Deletions cut 1 base from V and 7 bases from J, with 5 bases between. CDR3 length equals 11 residues. Sequencing of the DNA from cultured CD4+ T cells was carried out with the Oncomine TCR Beta short-read assay. The template was genomic DNA from cultured CD4+ T cells. One entry per CDR3 protein results from TCRdb running MiXCR on the PCR reads. The table has 6,000 to 7,500 distinct CDR3 sequences, less than 40% seen once.

The sample comprised CD4+ T cells from blood, cultured in vitro. The sequence derives from a human donor in good health. The genes are TRBV12-3 or TRBV12-4 and TRBJ2-7; D is uncertain. The chain's CDR3 is CASSLGREQYF. As DNA, the CDR3 is TGTGCCAGCAGTTTAGGCAGGGAGCAGTACTTC.